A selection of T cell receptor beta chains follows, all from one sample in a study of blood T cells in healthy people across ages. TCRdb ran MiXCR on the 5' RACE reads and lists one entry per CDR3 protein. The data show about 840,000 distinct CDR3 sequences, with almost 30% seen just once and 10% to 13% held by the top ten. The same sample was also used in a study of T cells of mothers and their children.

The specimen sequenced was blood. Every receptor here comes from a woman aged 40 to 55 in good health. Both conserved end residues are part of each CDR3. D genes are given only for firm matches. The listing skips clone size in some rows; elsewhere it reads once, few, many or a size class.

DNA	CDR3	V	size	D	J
TGTGCCAGCAGCTCCGACAGGAGTTCCTACGAGCAGTACTTC	CASSSDRSSYEQYF	TRBV7-9	many	.	TRBJ2-7
TGTGCCAGCAGTTTCTATAACTATGGCTACACCTTC	CASSFYNYGYTF	TRBV12-3/TRBV12-4	many	.	TRBJ1-2
TGTGCCAGCAGTTTATCTGGGGGCCGAGCTTTCTTT	CASSLSGGRAFF	TRBV27	.	.	TRBJ1-1
TGTGCCAGCAGCTTGGTTCTGCTGGACGGAGGCTACACCTTC	CASSLVLLDGGYTF	TRBV5-5	.	.	TRBJ1-2
TGTGCCAGCTCACCAAGTGAGGCTATGGGAACTGAAGCTTTCTTT	CASSPSEAMGTEAFF	TRBV18	.	.	TRBJ1-1
TGTGCCAGCAGCACGGCGGCTGGCGCTGAAGCTTTCTTT	CASSTAAGAEAFF	TRBV27	many	.	TRBJ1-1
TGTGCTGGCAGCCATCAACGATACTACGAGCAGTACTTC	CAGSHQRYYEQYF	TRBV3-1	.	.	TRBJ2-7
TGCGCCAGCAGCGAGGAACGAGGTTACGAGCAGTACTTC	CASSEERGYEQYF	TRBV5-1	few	.	TRBJ2-7
TGTGCCAGCAGCTTGTGGGCAAACACTGAAGCTTTCTTT	CASSLWANTEAFF	TRBV5-6	.	.	TRBJ1-1
TGCGCCAGCAGGCCCTCGGACGAGGGTGAAAAACTGTTTTTT	CASRPSDEGEKLFF	TRBV5-1	.	.	TRBJ1-4
TGCAGTGCTGGGCCCTCGCGGGGGGGCCCCGAGACCCAGTACTTC	CSAGPSRGGPETQYF	TRBV20-1	many	TRBD2	TRBJ2-5
TGTGCCAGCAGCCCGCCCCCAGCGACGGGGCAAGAGACCCAGTACTTC	CASSPPPATGQETQYF	TRBV3-1	.	.	TRBJ2-5
TGTGCCAGCAGCTTGATCACAGGGGGACAGCCCCAGCATTTT	CASSLITGGQPQHF	TRBV5-5	.	TRBD1	TRBJ1-5
TGTGCCATCAGCGGACAGGGGGTCTACGAGCAGTACTTC	CAISGQGVYEQYF	TRBV10-3	many	TRBD1	TRBJ2-7
TGTGCCAGCAGCCAAGATGTGACACCTAATGAGCAGTTCTTC	CASSQDVTPNEQFF	TRBV3-1	.	.	TRBJ2-1
TGTGCCAGCAGTTTACCTGGGACAGAGGGTTACTATGGCTACACCTTC	CASSLPGTEGYYGYTF	TRBV28	few	TRBD1	TRBJ1-2
TGCAGTGCCACCTCGGAAAGAGGCGCAGATACGCAGTATTTT	CSATSERGADTQYF	TRBV20-1	many	.	TRBJ2-3
TGCAGTGCTAGGGTATCTAGAGCGGCCCAGTACTTC	CSARVSRAAQYF	TRBV20-1	.	.	TRBJ2-5
TGTGCCAGCAGAAACTGGGACTACACAGATACGCAGTATTTT	CASRNWDYTDTQYF	TRBV6-2/TRBV6-3	.	TRBD2	TRBJ2-3
TGTGCCAGCAGCGCGCCATCGGGGGGCCCCAGCGAGCAGTACTTC	CASSAPSGGPSEQYF	TRBV9	.	.	TRBJ2-7
TGTGCCAGCAGCCAAGAGGGGACCCCCAAGGGGGCTTTCTTT	CASSQEGTPKGAFF	TRBV14	few	.	TRBJ1-1
TGTGCCAGCAGTACTTGGGACAGAGGGCGATCGGGCTACACCTTC	CASSTWDRGRSGYTF	TRBV12-3/TRBV12-4	.	TRBD1	TRBJ1-2
TGTGCCAGCAGCACCACCCCGGGGGCCAACGTCCTGACTTTC	CASSTTPGANVLTF	TRBV7-2	many	.	TRBJ2-6
TGTGCCAGCAGTTACTATAGGACAGGGAAATCCTACGAGCAGTACTTC	CASSYYRTGKSYEQYF	TRBV6-6	few	TRBD1	TRBJ2-7
TGTGCCAGCAGTTTGGCCGCCAGGGATCAGCCCCAGCATTTT	CASSLAARDQPQHF	TRBV27	.	.	TRBJ1-5
TGCGCCAGCAGCCCAGAGACTGCCTTTAATTCACCCCTCCACTTT	CASSPETAFNSPLHF	TRBV4-1	.	.	TRBJ1-6
TGTGCCAGCAGTTACGGGGCTAGCGGGGGGGCCCGTGAGCAGTACTTC	CASSYGASGGAREQYF	TRBV6-5	.	TRBD2	TRBJ2-7
TGTGCCATCAGTGTTGGAGGGGGCCGTCAGGCAGATACGCGGTATTTT	CAISVGGGRQADTRYF	TRBV10-3	few	.	TRBJ2-3
TGTGCCCGAGGGGAGGGCACTGAAGCTTTCTTT	CARGEGTEAFF	TRBV10-3	.	.	TRBJ1-1
TGTGCCAGCAGCCAAGCCTCGACTAGCGGGGGGGCCCCCTACGAGCAGTACTTC	CASSQASTSGGAPYEQYF	TRBV4-2	.	TRBD2	TRBJ2-7
TGCAGTGCACGGACAGGGGGGGTTACTGAAGCTTTCTTT	CSARTGGVTEAFF	TRBV20-1	many	TRBD1	TRBJ1-1
TGCAGTGCTGGAGGGAAGGGGGAATCCTATAATTCACCCCTCCACTTT	CSAGGKGESYNSPLHF	TRBV20-1	.	.	TRBJ1-6
TGCAGTGCTAGAGATCTAAGGGGAGCTAACTATGGCTACACCTTC	CSARDLRGANYGYTF	TRBV20-1	.	.	TRBJ1-2
TGTGCCAGCAGCCAAGAAAGAAGCAGGGCGGCTTTTTCTTCCTACGAGCAGTACTTC	CASSQERSRAAFSSYEQYF	TRBV14	.	.	TRBJ2-7
TGCGCCAGCAGCCAAGATACAGGGGCCGGGGAGCTGTTTTTT	CASSQDTGAGELFF	TRBV4-3	.	TRBD1	TRBJ2-2
TGTGCCACCAGCGAGACAGGGGGCCGGCAGCCCCAGCATTTT	CATSETGGRQPQHF	TRBV15	few	TRBD1	TRBJ1-5